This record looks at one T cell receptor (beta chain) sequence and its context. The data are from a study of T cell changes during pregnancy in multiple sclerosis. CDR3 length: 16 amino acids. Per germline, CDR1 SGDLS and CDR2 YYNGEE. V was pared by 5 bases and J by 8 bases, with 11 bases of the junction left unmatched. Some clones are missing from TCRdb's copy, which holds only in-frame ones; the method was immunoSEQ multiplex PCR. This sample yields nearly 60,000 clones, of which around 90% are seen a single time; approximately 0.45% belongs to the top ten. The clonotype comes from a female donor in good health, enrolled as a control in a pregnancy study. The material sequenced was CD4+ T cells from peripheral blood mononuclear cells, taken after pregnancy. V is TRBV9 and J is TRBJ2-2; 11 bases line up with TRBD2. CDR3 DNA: TGTGCCAGCAGAAAATTACTAGCGGGGGACCCAGGGGAGCTGTTTTTT. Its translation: CASRKLLAGDPGELFF.